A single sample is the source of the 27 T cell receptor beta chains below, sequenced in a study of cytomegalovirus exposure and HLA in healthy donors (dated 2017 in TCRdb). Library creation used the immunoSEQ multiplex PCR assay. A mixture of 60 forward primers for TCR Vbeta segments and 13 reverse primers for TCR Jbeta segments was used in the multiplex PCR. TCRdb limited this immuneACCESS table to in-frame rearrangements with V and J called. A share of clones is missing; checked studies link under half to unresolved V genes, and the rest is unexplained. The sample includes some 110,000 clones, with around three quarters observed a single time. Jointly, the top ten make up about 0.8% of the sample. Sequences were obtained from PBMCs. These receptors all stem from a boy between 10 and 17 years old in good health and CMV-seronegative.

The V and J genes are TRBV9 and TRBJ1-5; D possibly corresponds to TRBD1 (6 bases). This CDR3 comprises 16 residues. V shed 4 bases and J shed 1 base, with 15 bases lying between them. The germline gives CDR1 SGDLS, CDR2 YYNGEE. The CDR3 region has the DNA TGTGCCAGCAGCACCCGACAGGCTAGGAGCAATCAGCCCCAGCATTTT. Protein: CASSTRQARSNQPQHF.

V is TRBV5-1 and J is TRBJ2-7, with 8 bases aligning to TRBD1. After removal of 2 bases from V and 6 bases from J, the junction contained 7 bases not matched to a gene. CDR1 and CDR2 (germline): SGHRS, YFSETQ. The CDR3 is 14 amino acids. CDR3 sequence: CASSLPDRAFEQYF. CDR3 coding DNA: TGCGCCAGCAGCTTACCGGACAGGGCTTTCGAGCAGTACTTC.

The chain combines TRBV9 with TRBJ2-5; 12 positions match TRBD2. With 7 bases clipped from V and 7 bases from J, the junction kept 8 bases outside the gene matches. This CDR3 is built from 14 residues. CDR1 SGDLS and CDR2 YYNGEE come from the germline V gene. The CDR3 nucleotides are TGTGCCAGCTCCGGGACTAGCGGGTTGGGGACCCAGTACTTC. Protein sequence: CASSGTSGLGTQYF. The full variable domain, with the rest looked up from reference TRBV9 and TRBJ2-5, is DSGVTQTPKHLITATGQRVTLRCSPRSGDLSVYWYQQSLDQGLQFLIQYYNGEERAKGNILERFSAQQFPDLHSELNLSSLELGDSALYFCASSGTSGLGTQYFGPGTRLLVL.

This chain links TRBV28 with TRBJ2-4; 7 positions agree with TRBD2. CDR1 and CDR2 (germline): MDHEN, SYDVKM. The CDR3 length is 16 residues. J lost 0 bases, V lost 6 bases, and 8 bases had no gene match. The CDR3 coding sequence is TGTGCCAGCAGCCGAGCGGGGACTATAGCCAAAAACATTCAGTACTTC. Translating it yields CASSRAGTIAKNIQYF.

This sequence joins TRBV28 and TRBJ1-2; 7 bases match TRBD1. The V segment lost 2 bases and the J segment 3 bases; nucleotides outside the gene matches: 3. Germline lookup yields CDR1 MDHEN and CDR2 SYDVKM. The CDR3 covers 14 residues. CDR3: CASSLGRGDYGYTF. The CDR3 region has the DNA TGTGCCAGCAGTTTAGGCAGGGGGGACTATGGCTACACCTTC.

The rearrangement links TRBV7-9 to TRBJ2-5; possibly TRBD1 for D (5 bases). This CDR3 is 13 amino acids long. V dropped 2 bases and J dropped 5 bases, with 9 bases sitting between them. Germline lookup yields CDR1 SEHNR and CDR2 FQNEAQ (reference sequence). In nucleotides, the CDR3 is TGTGCCAGCAGCTTATGGCCAGGGGAGACCCAGTACTTC. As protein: CASSLWPGETQYF.

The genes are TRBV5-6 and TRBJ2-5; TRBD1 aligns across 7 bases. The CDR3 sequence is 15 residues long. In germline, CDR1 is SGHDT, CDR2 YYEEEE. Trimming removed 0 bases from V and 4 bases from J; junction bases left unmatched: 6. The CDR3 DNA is TGTGCCAGCAGCTTGGAGGGGGCACTGGGAGAGACCCAGTACTTC. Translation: CASSLEGALGETQYF.

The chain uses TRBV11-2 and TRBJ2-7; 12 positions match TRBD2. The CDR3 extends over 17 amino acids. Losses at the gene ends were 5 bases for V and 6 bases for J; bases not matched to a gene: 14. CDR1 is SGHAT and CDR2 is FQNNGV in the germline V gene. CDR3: CASSHRFGLAGTGEQYF. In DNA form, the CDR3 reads TGTGCCAGCAGCCATAGATTCGGACTAGCGGGAACGGGCGAGCAGTACTTC.

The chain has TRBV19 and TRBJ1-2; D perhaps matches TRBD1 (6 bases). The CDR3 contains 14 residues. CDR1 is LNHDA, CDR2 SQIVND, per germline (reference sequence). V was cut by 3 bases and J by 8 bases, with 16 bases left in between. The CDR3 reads CASSMGRGLWGYTF. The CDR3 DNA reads TGTGCCAGTAGTATGGGCAGGGGCCTTTGGGGCTACACCTTC.

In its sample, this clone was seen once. The CDR3 bases are TGTGCCAGCAGCCCGGGACAGGGGGGACCCAATCAGCCCCAGCATTTT. Protein product: CASSPGQGGPNQPQHF. The V call is TRBV9, the J call TRBJ1-5; the match to TRBD1 covers 11 bases. This CDR3 is built from 16 residues. The J segment lost 3 bases and the V segment lost 4 bases, leaving 6 bases of the junction unmatched. Germline V CDR1 and CDR2: SGDLS, YYNGEE.

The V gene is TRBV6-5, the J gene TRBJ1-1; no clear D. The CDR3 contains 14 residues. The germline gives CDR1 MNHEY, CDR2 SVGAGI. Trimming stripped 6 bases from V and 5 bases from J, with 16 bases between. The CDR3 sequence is CASSRSGWETEAFF. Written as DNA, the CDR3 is TGTGCCAGCAGCCGCAGCGGGTGGGAAACTGAAGCTTTCTTT.

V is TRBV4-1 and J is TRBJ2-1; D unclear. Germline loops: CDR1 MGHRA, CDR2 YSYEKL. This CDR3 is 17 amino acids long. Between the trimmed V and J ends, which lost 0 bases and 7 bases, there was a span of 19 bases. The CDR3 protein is CASSQDLETGVNNEQFF. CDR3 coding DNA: TGCGCCAGCAGCCAAGATCTAGAGACCGGAGTAAATAATGAGCAGTTCTTC.

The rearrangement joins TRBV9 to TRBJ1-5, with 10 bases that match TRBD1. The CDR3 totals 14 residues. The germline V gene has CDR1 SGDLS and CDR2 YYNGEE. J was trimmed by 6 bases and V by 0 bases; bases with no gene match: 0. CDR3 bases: TGTGCCAGCAGCGTAGGGGACAGGGGTCAGCCCCAGCATTTT. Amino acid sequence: CASSVGDRGQPQHF.

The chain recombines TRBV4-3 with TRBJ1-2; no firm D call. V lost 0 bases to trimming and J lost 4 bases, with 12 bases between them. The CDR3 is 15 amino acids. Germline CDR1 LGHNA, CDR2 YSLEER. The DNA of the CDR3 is TGCGCCAGCAGCCAAGATAGAGGCTTTCTCTATGGCTACACCTTC. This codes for CASSQDRGFLYGYTF.

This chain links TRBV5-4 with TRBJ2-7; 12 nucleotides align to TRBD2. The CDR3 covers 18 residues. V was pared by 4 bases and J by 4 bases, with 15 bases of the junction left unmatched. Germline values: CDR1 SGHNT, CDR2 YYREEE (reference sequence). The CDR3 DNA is TGTGCCAGCAGCCCAGGATCCCGGACTAGCGGGATGAGGTACGAGCAGTACTTC. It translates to CASSPGSRTSGMRYEQYF.

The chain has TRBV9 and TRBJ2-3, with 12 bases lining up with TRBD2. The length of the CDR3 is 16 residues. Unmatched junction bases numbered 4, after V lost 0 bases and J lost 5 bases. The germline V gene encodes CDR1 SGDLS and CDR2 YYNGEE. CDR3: CASSVGLAGVGDTQYF. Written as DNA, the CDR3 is TGTGCCAGCAGCGTAGGACTAGCGGGGGTAGGAGATACGCAGTATTTT.

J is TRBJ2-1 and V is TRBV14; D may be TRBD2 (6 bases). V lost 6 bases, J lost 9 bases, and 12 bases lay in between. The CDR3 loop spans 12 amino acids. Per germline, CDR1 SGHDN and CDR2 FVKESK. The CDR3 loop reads CASRLALGEQFF. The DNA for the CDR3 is TGTGCCAGCAGACTAGCTTTAGGTGAGCAGTTCTTC.

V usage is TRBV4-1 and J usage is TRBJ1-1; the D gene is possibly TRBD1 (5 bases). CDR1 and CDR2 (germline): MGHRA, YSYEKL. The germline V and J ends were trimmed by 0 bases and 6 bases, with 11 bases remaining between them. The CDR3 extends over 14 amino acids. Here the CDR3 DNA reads TGCGCCAGCAGCCAAGATTGGGGGGTCGCTGAAGCTTTCTTT. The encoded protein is CASSQDWGVAEAFF.

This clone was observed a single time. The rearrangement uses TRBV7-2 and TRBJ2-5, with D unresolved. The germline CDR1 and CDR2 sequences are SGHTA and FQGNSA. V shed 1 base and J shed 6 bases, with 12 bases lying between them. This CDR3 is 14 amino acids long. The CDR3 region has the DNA TGTGCCAGCAGCTTAGAACTCCTCGGTCAGACCCAGTACTTC. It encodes CASSLELLGQTQYF.

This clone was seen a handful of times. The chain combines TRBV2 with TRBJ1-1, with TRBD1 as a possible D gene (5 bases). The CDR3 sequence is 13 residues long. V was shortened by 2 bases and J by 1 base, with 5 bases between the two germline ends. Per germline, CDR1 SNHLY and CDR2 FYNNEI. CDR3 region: CASSEQGNTEAFF. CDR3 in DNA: TGTGCCAGCAGTGAACAGGGGAACACTGAAGCTTTCTTT.

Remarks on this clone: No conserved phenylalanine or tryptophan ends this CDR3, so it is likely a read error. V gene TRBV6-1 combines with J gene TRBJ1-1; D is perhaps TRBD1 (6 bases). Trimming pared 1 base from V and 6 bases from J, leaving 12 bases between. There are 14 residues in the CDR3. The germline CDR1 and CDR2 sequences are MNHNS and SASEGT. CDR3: CASSEVGAPAEAFV. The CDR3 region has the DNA TGTGCCAGCAGTGAAGTGGGGGCGCCGGCTGAAGCTTTCGTT.

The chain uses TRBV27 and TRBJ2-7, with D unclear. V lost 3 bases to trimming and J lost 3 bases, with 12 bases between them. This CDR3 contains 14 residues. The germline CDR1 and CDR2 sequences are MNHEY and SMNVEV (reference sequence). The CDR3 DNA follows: TGTGCCAGCAGTTTCCAGACTGGCCTCTACGAGCAGTACTTC. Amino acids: CASSFQTGLYEQYF.

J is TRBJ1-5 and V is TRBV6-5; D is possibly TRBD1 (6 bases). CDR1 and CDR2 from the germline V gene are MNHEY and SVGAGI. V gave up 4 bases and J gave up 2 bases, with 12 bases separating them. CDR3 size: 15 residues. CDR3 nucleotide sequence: TGTGCCAGCAGTTGGGGGCGAGGACGCAATCAGCCCCAGCATTTT. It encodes CASSWGRGRNQPQHF.

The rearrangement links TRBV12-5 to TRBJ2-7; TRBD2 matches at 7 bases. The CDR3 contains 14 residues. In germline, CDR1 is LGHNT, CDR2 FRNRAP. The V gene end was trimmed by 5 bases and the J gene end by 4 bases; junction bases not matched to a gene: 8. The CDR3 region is CASGTNDGGYEQYF. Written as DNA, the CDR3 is TGTGCTAGTGGTACTAATGACGGGGGGTACGAGCAGTACTTC.

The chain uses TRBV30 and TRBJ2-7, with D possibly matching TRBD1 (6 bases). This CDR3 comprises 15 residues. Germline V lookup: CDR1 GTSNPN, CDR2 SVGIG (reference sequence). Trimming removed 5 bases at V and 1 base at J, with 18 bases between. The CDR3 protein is CAWGTGQGLSYEQYF. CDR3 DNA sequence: TGTGCCTGGGGAACTGGGCAGGGGCTATCCTACGAGCAGTACTTC.

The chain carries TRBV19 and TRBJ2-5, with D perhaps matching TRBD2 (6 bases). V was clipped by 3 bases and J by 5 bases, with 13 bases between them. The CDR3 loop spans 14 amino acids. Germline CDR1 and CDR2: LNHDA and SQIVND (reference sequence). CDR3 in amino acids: CASSISGTEETQYF. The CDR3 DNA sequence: TGTGCCAGTAGTATCTCAGGGACTGAGGAGACCCAGTACTTC.

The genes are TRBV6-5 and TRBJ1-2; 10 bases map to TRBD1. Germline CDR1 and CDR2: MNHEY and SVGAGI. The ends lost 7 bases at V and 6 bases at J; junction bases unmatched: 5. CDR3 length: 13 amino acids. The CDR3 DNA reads TGTGCCAGCAAAAGGGGACAGGGGAATGGCTACACCTTC. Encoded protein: CASKRGQGNGYTF.